A single sample is the source of the 9 T cell receptor beta chains below, sequenced in a study of CD8+CD57+ T cells in acquired aplastic anemia. The template for TCR beta VDJ and CDR3 sequence profiling was genomic DNA. TCRdb reprocessed the reads via MiXCR and lists one record per CDR3 protein. The table has 200,000 to 250,000 distinct CDR3 sequences, 34% seen once; the top ten hold around 1.1%. Sequencing input: sorted CD4+, CD8+, or CD8+CD57+ T cells (not recorded which) from PBMCs. The receptor source for this set is a human donor in good health, serving as a control.

V and J are TRBV11-1 and TRBJ2-1; 15 bases fit TRBD2. This CDR3 comprises 17 residues. The germline V gene has CDR1 SGHAT and CDR2 FQDESV (reference sequence). J lost 5 bases, V lost 11 bases, and 13 bases had no gene match. The CDR3 bases are TGTGCCGTCGGTAGGACTAGCGGGAGGGCTGGACACAATGAGCAGTTCTTC. This codes for CAVGRTSGRAGHNEQFF.

The genes are TRBV15 and TRBJ1-2, with TRBD1 matching 9 bases. Trimming removed 3 bases from V and 7 bases from J; junction bases left unmatched: 15. The CDR3 runs to 17 residues. CDR1 and CDR2 from the germline V gene are LNHNV and YYDKDF (reference sequence). In DNA form, the CDR3 reads TGTGCCACCAGCAGTTACTCGAGGGGGACAGGGCCCTCTGGCTACACCTTC. Its translation is CATSSYSRGTGPSGYTF.

This clonotype was observed a few times. The DNA of the CDR3 is TGCGCCAGCAGCTTGGGTGAGGGTACTGGGGCCAACGTCCTGACTTTC. Amino acid sequence: CASSLGEGTGANVLTF. The rearrangement links TRBV5-1 to TRBJ2-6; D possibly corresponds to TRBD2 (5 bases). Germline-derived CDR1 and CDR2 are SGHRS and YFSETQ. Trimming cost V 0 bases and J 2 bases, with 9 bases left between them. The CDR3 runs to 16 residues.

In its sample, this clonotype was seen many times. The genes are TRBV4-1 and TRBJ2-3; TRBD2 might be the D (6 bases). Trimming shortened V by 1 base and J by 6 bases, and 14 bases separated the two germline ends. Germline lookup yields CDR1 MGHRA and CDR2 YSYEKL. This CDR3 is built from 15 residues. The CDR3 loop reads CASSQGTSRMDTQYF. The CDR3 coding sequence is TGCGCCAGCAGCCAAGGCACTAGCAGGATGGATACGCAGTATTTT.

The chain is built from TRBV12-3 or TRBV12-4 and TRBJ1-5, with D unclear. The CDR3 totals 16 residues. Deletions cut 2 bases from V and 3 bases from J, with 14 bases between. The DNA for the CDR3 is TGTGCCAGCAGTTTAAGGGTCGCGGGGATCAATCAGCCCCAGCATTTT. Protein: CASSLRVAGINQPQHF.

The gene calls are TRBV29-1 and TRBJ1-2, with 11 nucleotides matching TRBD1. The V segment lost 7 bases and the J segment 2 bases; nucleotides outside the gene matches: 3. Germline CDR1 is SQVTM and CDR2 is ANQGSEA. The CDR3 has 13 residues. CDR3 sequence reads: CSAGQGANYGYTF. CDR3 sequence (DNA): TGCAGCGCCGGACAGGGGGCGAACTATGGCTACACCTTC.

The chain couples TRBV30 to TRBJ1-6; 9 bases agree with TRBD1. Germline CDR1 and CDR2: GTSNPN and SVGIG (reference sequence). This CDR3 has 16 residues. Trimming took 3 bases from V and 10 from J; bases not matched to a gene: 13. The CDR3 is CAWRTGTGPLGSPLHF. As DNA, the CDR3 is TGTGCCTGGAGGACCGGGACAGGGCCCCTCGGATCACCCCTCCACTTT.

This sequence joins TRBV20-1 and TRBJ1-2; a possible D gene is TRBD1 (6 bases). The CDR3 is made up of 19 amino acids. The V and J ends lost 1 base and 0 bases respectively, with 24 bases between them. CDR1 DFQATT and CDR2 SNEGSKA come from the germline V gene (reference sequence). The CDR3 loop reads CSARGTLQGQQSTNYGYTF. The DNA for the CDR3 is TGCAGTGCTAGAGGAACACTACAGGGCCAACAAAGCACTAACTATGGCTACACCTTC.

This clonotype appeared many times. The chain recombines TRBV11-2 with TRBJ1-1; no reliable D call. Germline CDR1 reads SGHAT; CDR2 reads FQNNGV. V was shortened by 5 bases and J by 3 bases, with 13 bases between the two germline ends. This CDR3 contains 14 residues. CDR3 nucleotide sequence: TGTGCCAGCAGCGTTACGGTCGCGGACACTGAAGCTTTCTTT. Translating gives CASSVTVADTEAFF. Full variable domain (rest looked up from reference TRBV11-2 and TRBJ1-1): EAGVAQSPRYKIIEKRQSVAFWCNPISGHATLYWYQQILGQGPKLLIQFQNNGVVDDSQLPKDRFSAERLKGVDSTLKIQPAKLEDSAVYLCASSVTVADTEAFFGQGTRLTVV.